The 3 T cell receptor beta chains given below trace back to one sample, sequenced in a study of blood T cell repertoires in COVID-19. Method: immunoSEQ multiplex PCR; TCRdb's copy keeps in-frame clones and lacks some. The data hold some 65,000 clones, with approximately 93% observed a single time. The sample consisted of peripheral blood. The receptors shown here come from a man between 65 and 79 years old with active COVID-19.

V is TRBV27 and J is TRBJ2-5; possibly TRBD1 for D (5 bases). CDR3 length: 15 amino acids. Trimming cost V 6 bases and J 3 bases, with 17 bases left between them. The germline gives CDR1 MNHEY, CDR2 SMNVEV (reference sequence). In nucleotides, the CDR3 is TGTGCCAGCAGCTCCCCAGGGTCAGGAAAAGAGACCCAGTACTTC. It specifies CASSSPGSGKETQYF.

This clone turned up a few times. The rearrangement joins TRBV7-8 to TRBJ1-4, with TRBD1 matching over 8 bases. The ends lost 1 base at V and 8 bases at J; junction bases unmatched: 12. This CDR3 comprises 17 residues. CDR1 is SGHVS, CDR2 FQNEAQ, per germline. CDR3 DNA: TGTGCCAGCAGCTTAGATGCAGGGGGCTGGTCCTCCGAAAAACTGTTTTTT. This translates into CASSLDAGGWSSEKLFF.

This chain connects TRBV2 to TRBJ2-2; D is perhaps TRBD2 (5 bases). CDR3 length: 12 amino acids. CDR1 is SNHLY, CDR2 FYNNEI, per germline. V dropped 10 bases and J dropped 6 bases, with 12 bases sitting between them. The CDR3 DNA reads as TGTGCCACTCATCCTAGCCCCGGGGAGCTGTTTTTT. Its protein product is CATHPSPGELFF. The full variable domain, its missing parts supplied by reference TRBV2 and TRBJ2-2, is EPEVTQTPSHQVTQMGQEVILRCVPISNHLYFYWYRQILGQKVEFLVSFYNNEISEKSEIFDDQFSVERPDGSNFTLKIRSTKLEDSAMYFCATHPSPGELFFGEGSRLTVL.